These 11 T cell receptor beta chains originate from one sample sequenced in a study of T cell responses to AZD1222 COVID-19 vaccine. Clones were sequenced by immunoSEQ multiplex PCR, and TCRdb holds only the in-frame ones, with some missing. This table has some 150,000 clones, 85% to 95% appearing once. This specimen was peripheral blood, taken on day 0 of AZD1222 vaccination. The source is an adult in good health.

This chain links TRBV7-9 with TRBJ2-7; no firm D call. Germline lookup yields CDR1 SEHNR and CDR2 FQNEAQ (reference sequence). This CDR3 has 15 residues. V lost 5 bases and J 4 bases, leaving 18 bases between the germline ends. Here the CDR3 reads CASSPNNTRRYEQYF. The CDR3, as DNA: TGTGCCAGCAGCCCGAACAATACAAGGCGATACGAGCAGTACTTC. Combining the CDR3 with reference TRBV7-9 and TRBJ2-7 gives the whole variable domain DTGVSQNPRHKITKRGQNVTFRCDPISEHNRLYWYRQTLGQGPEFLTYFQNEAQLEKSRLLSDRFSAERPKGSFSTLEIQRTEQGDSAMYLCASSPNNTRRYEQYFGPGTRLTVT.

On this clone: The sample holds other DNA sequences that translate to the same CDR3. V gene TRBV20-1 combines with J gene TRBJ1-4; D gene uncertain. Trimming stripped 1 base from V and 8 bases from J, with 5 bases between. Germline CDR1 is DFQATT and CDR2 is SNEGSKA (reference sequence). The CDR3 is made up of 11 amino acids. CDR3 DNA sequence: TGCAGTGCTAGAGTGCGCGAAAAACTGTTTTTT. Translated, it gives CSARVREKLFF.

The V and J genes are TRBV30 and TRBJ1-1; D possibly corresponds to TRBD1 (6 bases). The V and J ends lost 1 base and 5 bases respectively, with 8 bases between them. CDR1 and CDR2 from the germline V gene are GTSNPN and SVGIG (reference sequence). This CDR3 has 12 residues. The CDR3 bases are TGTGCCTGGAGTGCACAGGGAACTGAAGCTTTCTTT. Translation: CAWSAQGTEAFF.

The chain is built from TRBV24-1 and TRBJ1-3; TRBD1 matches 7 bases. The trim removed 5 bases at V and 0 bases at J, leaving 9 bases unmatched. The CDR3 length is 17 residues. Germline V gene lookup returns CDR1 KGHDR and CDR2 SFDVKD. The CDR3 sequence is CATSGQGRNSSGNTIYF. The CDR3 DNA reads TGTGCCACCAGTGGACAGGGCCGAAATTCCTCTGGAAACACCATATATTTT.

V usage is TRBV5-1 and J usage is TRBJ2-3, with 7 bases that match TRBD2. Germline trimming cut 0 bases from V and 8 bases from J; bases unmatched to any gene: 6. The germline V gene encodes CDR1 SGHRS and CDR2 YFSETQ. This CDR3 has 14 residues. The CDR3 sequence: CASSLDAGESTQYF. The DNA for the CDR3 is TGCGCCAGCAGCTTGGACGCGGGGGAAAGTACGCAGTATTTT.

This clone was seen only once. The rearrangement joins TRBV5-1 to TRBJ1-2; unclear D gene. Trimming pared 0 bases from V and 4 bases from J, leaving 10 bases between. CDR1 SGHRS and CDR2 YFSETQ come from the germline V gene. There are 14 residues in the CDR3. Here the CDR3 reads CASSLEGSGYGYTF. The DNA for the CDR3 is TGCGCCAGCAGCTTGGAGGGAAGCGGCTATGGCTACACCTTC.

The V and J genes are TRBV3-1 (or the pseudogene TRBV3-2) and TRBJ1-5; D is possibly TRBD1 (5 bases). The CDR3 spans 17 residues. The germline V gene encodes CDR1 LGHDT and CDR2 YNNKEL (reference sequence). Trimming took 1 base from V and 0 from J, leaving 13 bases between them. The CDR3 DNA is TGTGCCAGCAGCCAAGGAGTAGGTGACAGTAGCAATCAGCCCCAGCATTTT. This gives the protein CASSQGVGDSSNQPQHF.

This clone has a single count. This chain links TRBV2 with TRBJ2-5; no clear D gene. CDR1 is SNHLY and CDR2 is FYNNEI in the germline V gene. V lost 2 bases and J 2 bases, leaving 9 bases between the germline ends. This CDR3 contains 14 residues. The CDR3 sequence: CASSEHTVQETQYF. The CDR3 DNA reads TGTGCCAGCAGTGAACATACGGTACAAGAGACCCAGTACTTC.

The gene calls are TRBV18 and TRBJ1-1, with 11 bases fitting TRBD1. V was pared by 2 bases and J by 4 bases, with 12 bases of the junction left unmatched. Germline loops: CDR1 KGHSH, CDR2 LQKENI. The CDR3 has 18 amino acids. CDR3 sequence: CASSPNSPGQGVVTEAFF. Here the CDR3 DNA reads TGTGCCAGCTCACCAAATTCGCCGGGACAGGGGGTGGTCACTGAAGCTTTCTTT. The full variable domain, its missing parts supplied by reference TRBV18 and TRBJ1-1, is NAGVMQNPRHLVRRRGQEARLRCSPMKGHSHVYWYRQLPEEGLKFMVYLQKENIIDESGMPKERFSAEFPKEGPSILRIQQVVRGDSAAYFCASSPNSPGQGVVTEAFFGQGTRLTVV.

This chain uses TRBV6-5 with TRBJ1-6; weak D call: TRBD1 (6 bases). With 3 bases removed from V and 8 bases from J, the gap between germline ends came to 11 bases. The CDR3 length is 14 residues. Per germline, CDR1 MNHEY and CDR2 SVGAGI. The CDR3 bases are TGTGCCAGCAGTTATGGGGAGGGGGATTCACCCCTCCACTTT. Residues: CASSYGEGDSPLHF.

This chain connects TRBV7-9 to TRBJ1-3; D is perhaps TRBD1 (6 bases). The CDR3 runs 15 residues. The germline V gene has CDR1 SEHNR and CDR2 FQNEAQ (reference sequence). Trimming took 7 bases from V and 3 from J, leaving 16 bases between them. The CDR3 reads CASTGGQYRGNTIYF. The CDR3 region has the DNA TGTGCCAGCACGGGGGGGCAATATCGTGGAAACACCATATATTTT.